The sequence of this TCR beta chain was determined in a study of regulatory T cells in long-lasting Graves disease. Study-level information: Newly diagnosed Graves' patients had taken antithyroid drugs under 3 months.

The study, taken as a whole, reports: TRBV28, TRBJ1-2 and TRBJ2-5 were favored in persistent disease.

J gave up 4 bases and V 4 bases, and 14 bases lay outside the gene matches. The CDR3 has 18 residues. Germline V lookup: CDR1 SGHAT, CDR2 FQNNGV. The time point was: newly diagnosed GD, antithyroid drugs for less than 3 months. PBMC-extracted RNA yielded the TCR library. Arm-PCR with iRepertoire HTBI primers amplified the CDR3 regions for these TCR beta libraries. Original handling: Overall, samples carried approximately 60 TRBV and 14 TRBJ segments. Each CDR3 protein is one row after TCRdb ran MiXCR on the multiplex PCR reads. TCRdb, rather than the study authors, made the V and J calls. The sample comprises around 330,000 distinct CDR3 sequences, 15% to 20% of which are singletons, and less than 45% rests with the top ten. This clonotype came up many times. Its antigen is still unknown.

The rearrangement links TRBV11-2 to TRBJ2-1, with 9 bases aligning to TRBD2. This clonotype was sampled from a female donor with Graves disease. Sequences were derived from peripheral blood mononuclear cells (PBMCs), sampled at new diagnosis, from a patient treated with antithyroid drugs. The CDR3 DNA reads TGTGCCAGCAGCTCAGAGAGGGTAGCGGGAGCGTCTTACAATGAGCAGTTCTTC. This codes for CASSSERVAGASYNEQFF.